This T cell receptor beta chain comes out of a study of identical twins. A single record per CDR3 protein comes from TCRdb applying MiXCR to the 5' RACE reads. The sample has about 480,000 distinct CDR3 sequences, around 14% seen once. As concerns this clonotype: Its antigen is currently unknown.

V dropped 6 bases and J dropped 3; count of bases not matched to a gene: 5. The CDR3 is 15 residues long. Germline CDR1 is MNHNS and CDR2 is SASEGT. Study conclusions and caveats: Insertions ran lower in abundant cord blood beta clonotypes, though not in memory repertoires.

These data are also associated with another study on yellow fever vaccine responses in identical twins.

Sequenced sample: CD4+ T cells sorted from blood. This rearrangement joins TRBV6-1 to TRBJ2-1; TRBD2 matches 10 bases. This receptor was identified in a woman under 30 in good health. CDR3 bases: TGTGCCAGCAGCCAGACTAGCGGGTTCTACAATGAGCAGTTCTTC. This encodes CASSQTSGFYNEQFF.